This is a list of T cell receptor beta chains from one sample in a study of blood T cell repertoires in COVID-19. Here immunoSEQ multiplex PCR was the method, and the copy in TCRdb shows in-frame clones only, minus some. The sample lists 150,000 to 200,000 clones, roughly nine tenths occurring once. Material: peripheral blood. Receptors originate from a human donor in a cohort sampled during active COVID-19. CDR3s include the opening cysteine and the closing phenylalanine or tryptophan. The D gene is left open where the match is weak. Expanded clones are given a class, and other clones once, few, many or no size at all.

v_call: TRBV28
clone_size: -
j_call: TRBJ2-3
d_call: TRBD1
cdr3_nt: TGTGCCAGCAGTTTACAGCAGGGGGCTGGAGATACGCAGTATTTT
cdr3_aa: CASSLQQGAGDTQYF

v_call: TRBV4-1
clone_size: -
j_call: TRBJ1-4
d_call: TRBD1
cdr3_nt: TGCGCCAGCAGCCATCCGGACAGGGTACGTGAAAAACTGTTTTTT
cdr3_aa: CASSHPDRVREKLFF

v_call: TRBV28
clone_size: -
j_call: TRBJ2-3
d_call: -
cdr3_nt: TGTGCCAGCAGTTTAGGGTACAGGGTCACAGATACGCAGTATTTT
cdr3_aa: CASSLGYRVTDTQYF

v_call: TRBV29-1
clone_size: -
j_call: TRBJ2-1
d_call: TRBD1
cdr3_nt: TGCAGCGCCCAAGGACAGGGGGCGAAGTTCTTC
cdr3_aa: CSAQGQGAKFF

v_call: TRBV28
clone_size: -
j_call: TRBJ1-2
d_call: -
cdr3_nt: TGTGCCAGCAGTTTAAATCTTGGGAGGAGCTATGGCTACACCTTC
cdr3_aa: CASSLNLGRSYGYTF

v_call: TRBV30
clone_size: -
j_call: TRBJ1-1
d_call: -
cdr3_nt: TGTGCCTGGAGTGTTACAGGGAGTGGGAGGAACACTGAAGCTTTCTTT
cdr3_aa: CAWSVTGSGRNTEAFF

v_call: TRBV9
clone_size: once
j_call: TRBJ2-7
d_call: TRBD2
cdr3_nt: TGTGCCAGCAGCGTAGCTGGCGGGGGATCCTACGAGCAGTACTTC
cdr3_aa: CASSVAGGGSYEQYF

v_call: TRBV5-6
clone_size: -
j_call: TRBJ2-7
d_call: -
cdr3_nt: TGTGCCAGCAGCTTGAGTAGCTACGAGCAGTACTTC
cdr3_aa: CASSLSSYEQYF

v_call: TRBV19
clone_size: -
j_call: TRBJ1-1
d_call: TRBD1
cdr3_nt: TGTGCCATCTCGACAGGGACCAACACTGAAGCTTTCTTT
cdr3_aa: CAISTGTNTEAFF

v_call: TRBV7-9
clone_size: -
j_call: TRBJ2-7
d_call: TRBD2
cdr3_nt: TGTGCCAGCAGCTTAAGCGGGGGAAGCTCCTACGAGCAGTACTTC
cdr3_aa: CASSLSGGSSYEQYF

v_call: TRBV9
clone_size: -
j_call: TRBJ1-1
d_call: TRBD1
cdr3_nt: TGTGCCAGCAGCGTAGCGGACAGGGGTTTCATGAACACTGAAGCTTTCTTT
cdr3_aa: CASSVADRGFMNTEAFF

v_call: TRBV6-6
clone_size: -
j_call: TRBJ2-2
d_call: -
cdr3_nt: TGTGCCAGCAGGATTACAGGGTTGACCGGGGAGCTGTTTTTT
cdr3_aa: CASRITGLTGELFF

v_call: TRBV28
clone_size: -
j_call: TRBJ2-4
d_call: -
cdr3_nt: TGTGCCAGCAGTTTTCTAGGGGTGGATAAAAACATTCAGTACTTC
cdr3_aa: CASSFLGVDKNIQYF

v_call: TRBV5-1
clone_size: -
j_call: TRBJ1-6
d_call: -
cdr3_nt: TGCGCCAGCAGCTTCGCCCTAGGGAGCAATTCACCCCTCCACTTT
cdr3_aa: CASSFALGSNSPLHF

v_call: TRBV27
clone_size: -
j_call: TRBJ1-1
d_call: -
cdr3_nt: TGTGCCATTGGACAGAACACTGAAGCTTTCTTT
cdr3_aa: CAIGQNTEAFF

v_call: TRBV6-5
clone_size: -
j_call: TRBJ2-7
d_call: -
cdr3_nt: TGTGCCAGCAGGAGGGCAGGAGAGCAGTACTTC
cdr3_aa: CASRRAGEQYF

v_call: TRBV7-2
clone_size: -
j_call: TRBJ2-7
d_call: TRBD2
cdr3_nt: TGTGCCAGCAGCTTCGACGGGACTAGCGGGAGCCGGGAGCAGTACTTC
cdr3_aa: CASSFDGTSGSREQYF

v_call: TRBV7-9
clone_size: -
j_call: TRBJ2-4
d_call: TRBD1
cdr3_nt: TGTGCCAGCAGCCCGACCGCGGCAGGGGGAAACATTCAGTACTTC
cdr3_aa: CASSPTAAGGNIQYF

v_call: TRBV7-9
clone_size: few
j_call: TRBJ2-7
d_call: TRBD1
cdr3_nt: TGTGCCAGCAGCTTAGCCGGGACAGTATACGAGCAGTACTTC
cdr3_aa: CASSLAGTVYEQYF

v_call: TRBV12-3/TRBV12-4
clone_size: -
j_call: TRBJ1-1
d_call: -
cdr3_nt: TGTGCCAGCAGGAACCGGGTTGCCACTGAAGCTTTCTTT
cdr3_aa: CASRNRVATEAFF

v_call: TRBV6-7
clone_size: -
j_call: TRBJ2-7
d_call: TRBD1
cdr3_nt: TGTGCCAGCAGTGACAGGGCGTTGGAGTCCTACGAGCAGTACTTC
cdr3_aa: CASSDRALESYEQYF

v_call: TRBV7-2
clone_size: -
j_call: TRBJ1-3
d_call: -
cdr3_nt: TGTGCCAGCAGCTTAGGAACAGGGAAAGGAAACACCATATATTTT
cdr3_aa: CASSLGTGKGNTIYF

v_call: TRBV5-4
clone_size: -
j_call: TRBJ2-7
d_call: -
cdr3_nt: TGTGCCAGCAGCTTTTCCGGGGGTTCGTACGAGCAGTACTTC
cdr3_aa: CASSFSGGSYEQYF

v_call: TRBV3-1/TRBV3-2
clone_size: -
j_call: TRBJ1-5
d_call: -
cdr3_nt: TGTGCCAGCAGCCAGGGGACATTAGGTAGCAATCAGCCCCAGCATTTT
cdr3_aa: CASSQGTLGSNQPQHF

v_call: TRBV19
clone_size: -
j_call: TRBJ1-6
d_call: -
cdr3_nt: TGTGCCAGTAGTTCCAGGAATTCACCCCTCCACTTT
cdr3_aa: CASSSRNSPLHF

v_call: TRBV7-3
clone_size: -
j_call: TRBJ1-1
d_call: -
cdr3_nt: TGTGCCAGCAGCTTAAATTTTTGGCAGGGTGTGAACACTGAAGCTTTCTTT
cdr3_aa: CASSLNFWQGVNTEAFF

v_call: TRBV7-9
clone_size: once
j_call: TRBJ1-4
d_call: -
cdr3_nt: TGTGCCAGCAGCTTATTAGCCGGGAATGGCGAAAAACTGTTTTTT
cdr3_aa: CASSLLAGNGEKLFF

v_call: TRBV28
clone_size: -
j_call: TRBJ2-7
d_call: TRBD2
cdr3_nt: TGTGCCAGCAGGCCGACTAGCGGGGGCTTCTACGAGCAGTACTTC
cdr3_aa: CASRPTSGGFYEQYF

v_call: TRBV27
clone_size: once
j_call: TRBJ2-5
d_call: TRBD2
cdr3_nt: TGTGCCAGCAGTCCAACTAGGGGACTAGCGGGGCAAGAGACCCAGTACTTC
cdr3_aa: CASSPTRGLAGQETQYF